This T cell receptor (beta chain) was sequenced during a study of siplizumab effects on memory and regulatory T cells. The CDR3 covers 13 residues. Germline V CDR1 and CDR2: MNHEY, SMNVEV (reference sequence). The V gene lost 8 bases and the J gene lost 3 bases, with 12 bases spanning the gap. Clones were sequenced by immunoSEQ multiplex PCR, and TCRdb holds only the in-frame ones, with some missing. The sample has about 50,000 clones, over 90% seen once. The TCR originated in a human donor in good health. The sequenced sample consisted of CD8+ T cells sorted from blood. The genes are TRBV27 and TRBJ2-3; D is perhaps TRBD2 (5 bases). CDR3: CASGYGVTDTQYF. In nucleotides, the CDR3 is TGTGCCAGCGGCTACGGGGTTACAGATACGCAGTATTTT.